Presented here are 32 T cell receptor beta chains from one specimen sequenced in a study of cytomegalovirus exposure and HLA in healthy donors. This table comes from immunoSEQ multiplex PCR, and its TCRdb copy is limited to in-frame clones, with some not included. Of about 140,000 clones in the sample, about 80% were seen once. The sequenced material came from PBMCs. The receptors originated from a man in his thirties or forties in good health and CMV-seropositive.

The rearrangement uses TRBV10-3 and TRBJ2-3; TRBD2 might be the D (5 bases). The V gene lost 10 bases and the J gene lost 6 bases, with 14 bases spanning the gap. Germline V gene data show CDR1 as ENHRY and CDR2 as SYGVKD. The CDR3 consists of 12 residues. CDR3 bases: TGTGCCACCGGCGGAGGTGGGGATACGCAGTATTTT. Protein sequence: CATGGGGDTQYF.

The chain is built from TRBV11-2 and TRBJ2-5, with a tentative D call TRBD1 (6 bases). The V end lost 5 bases, the J end lost 7 bases, and 23 bases lay between the germline ends. The germline V gene has CDR1 SGHAT and CDR2 FQNNGV. CDR3 length: 16 amino acids. The CDR3 bases are TGTGCCAGCAGCCCTGAGGGGGTAGCGCCTGTCTGGACCCAGTACTTC. It is translated as CASSPEGVAPVWTQYF.

This chain connects TRBV5-1 to TRBJ2-5; maybe TRBD2 (5 bases). The CDR3 spans 14 residues. With 1 base removed from V and 5 bases from J, the gap between germline ends came to 12 bases. Germline V gives CDR1 SGHRS, CDR2 YFSETQ. Here the CDR3 reads CASSLNLADETQYF. CDR3 bases: TGCGCCAGCAGCTTGAATCTAGCTGATGAGACCCAGTACTTC.

This chain links TRBV27 with TRBJ2-4, with 7 bases fitting TRBD1. Germline assignment: CDR1 MNHEY and CDR2 SMNVEV (reference sequence). The CDR3 covers 19 residues. V dropped 5 bases and J dropped 0; count of bases not matched to a gene: 16. The CDR3: CASSPRDSGGAIAKNIQYF. The CDR3 DNA is TGTGCCAGCAGTCCTAGGGACAGTGGGGGAGCTATAGCCAAAAACATTCAGTACTTC.

The rearrangement joins TRBV9 to TRBJ1-2; tentative D call: TRBD1 (6 bases). Germline values: CDR1 SGDLS, CDR2 YYNGEE. CDR3 length: 12 residues. Trimming took 3 bases from V and 8 from J, leaving 11 bases between them. CDR3 sequence: CASSEGQTGYTF. Written as DNA, the CDR3 is TGTGCCAGCAGCGAAGGACAGACCGGCTACACCTTC.

In this sample, this clone turned up once. V usage is TRBV27 and J usage is TRBJ2-2; a possible D gene is TRBD2 (5 bases). V dropped 3 bases and J dropped 3 bases, with 20 bases sitting between them. This CDR3 comprises 18 residues. The V gene's germline CDR1 is MNHEY and CDR2 SMNVEV (reference sequence). CDR3 sequence reads: CASSFRPYRARDTGELFF. In DNA, the CDR3 is TGTGCCAGCAGTTTCCGCCCCTATAGGGCGCGGGACACCGGGGAGCTGTTTTTT.

The J gene is TRBJ1-5, the V gene TRBV2, with D perhaps matching TRBD1 (5 bases). CDR3 size: 14 residues. CDR1 and CDR2 (germline): SNHLY, FYNNEI. The V and J ends lost 5 bases and 7 bases respectively, with 15 bases between them. The CDR3 reads CASSKGAGYQPQHF. The CDR3 region has the DNA TGTGCCAGCAGTAAAGGGGCGGGATACCAGCCCCAGCATTTT.

The chain uses TRBV4-1 and TRBJ2-7; 11 positions match TRBD2. Looked up from germline, CDR1 is MGHRA and CDR2 is YSYEKL. The CDR3 is 16 amino acids. V shed 8 bases, J shed 0 bases, and the junction held 9 bases outside the gene matches. CDR3 in amino acids: CASAALAGVSSYEQYF. In nucleotides, the CDR3 is TGCGCCAGCGCGGCACTAGCGGGGGTTAGCTCCTACGAGCAGTACTTC.

The rearrangement joins TRBV7-2 to TRBJ1-2; 7 nucleotides agree with TRBD1. CDR1 and CDR2 (germline): SGHTA, FQGNSA. J lost 6 bases, V lost 5 bases, and 6 bases had no gene match. This CDR3 has 13 amino acids. CDR3 loop: CASSPRQGDGYTF. The CDR3 coding sequence is TGTGCCAGCAGCCCCCGACAGGGCGATGGCTACACCTTC.

This chain joins TRBV19 and TRBJ2-1; a possible D gene is TRBD2 (7 bases). V lost 7 bases, J lost 6 bases, and 19 bases lay in between. This CDR3 has 15 amino acids. Germline V gives CDR1 LNHDA, CDR2 SQIVND (reference sequence). The CDR3 DNA is TGTGCCAGTAACACCCTCGGACTAGGGGGCAATGAGCAGTTCTTC. Its protein product is CASNTLGLGGNEQFF.

This clone was seen a few times. The rearrangement uses TRBV5-1 and TRBJ1-3; no reliable D call. The germline V gene has CDR1 SGHRS and CDR2 YFSETQ. V lost 3 bases to trimming and J lost 2 bases, with 9 bases between them. The CDR3 sequence is 14 residues long. CDR3 region: CASSSTMPGNTIYF. CDR3 sequence (DNA): TGCGCCAGCAGCTCGACTATGCCTGGAAACACCATATATTTT.

The chain joins TRBV5-1 to TRBJ2-2; D possibly corresponds to TRBD2 (6 bases). V was shortened by 5 bases and J by 0 bases, with 11 bases between the two germline ends. This CDR3 is built from 15 residues. In germline, CDR1 is SGHRS, CDR2 YFSETQ. In DNA form, the CDR3 reads TGCGCCAGCAGTGCGGGGAGGCCGAACACCGGGGAGCTGTTTTTT. It specifies CASSAGRPNTGELFF.

This rearrangement joins TRBV18 to TRBJ1-1; 9 nucleotides align to TRBD1. J was trimmed by 1 base and V by 4 bases; bases with no gene match: 7. Germline loops: CDR1 KGHSH, CDR2 LQKENI. The CDR3 is 16 residues long. CDR3 loop: CASSLRQGEGNTEAFF. The CDR3 nucleotides read TGTGCCAGCTCACTTAGACAGGGGGAGGGGAACACTGAAGCTTTCTTT.

V gene TRBV7-3 combines with J gene TRBJ2-6; 7 nucleotides align to TRBD2. The germline V gene encodes CDR1 SGHTA and CDR2 FQGTGA. The trim removed 2 bases at V and 2 bases at J, leaving 0 bases unmatched. The CDR3 length is 15 residues. DNA for the CDR3: TGTGCCAGCAGCTTAGGGGGGGCTGGGGCCAACGTCCTGACTTTC. This translates into CASSLGGAGANVLTF. Based on the CDR3 plus reference TRBV7-3 and TRBJ2-6, the full variable domain is GAGVSQTPSNKVTEKGKYVELRCDPISGHTALYWYRQSLGQGPEFLIYFQGTGAADDSGLPNDRFFAVRPEGSVSTLKIQRTERGDSAVYLCASSLGGAGANVLTFGAGSRLTVL.

This clone was observed once. This chain links TRBV6-1 with TRBJ2-5; possible D gene TRBD1, 7 bases. The CDR3 covers 14 residues. V lost 8 bases, J lost 2 bases, and 15 bases lay in between. Germline loops: CDR1 MNHNS, CDR2 SASEGT. CDR3 sequence: CASAPGGTQETQYF. DNA of the CDR3: TGTGCCAGCGCCCCAGGGGGGACGCAAGAGACCCAGTACTTC.

The V and J genes are TRBV7-2 and TRBJ2-1, with 7 bases identical to TRBD2. The CDR3 is made up of 15 amino acids. From germline, CDR1 is SGHTA and CDR2 FQGNSA. Unmatched junction bases numbered 4, after V lost 5 bases and J lost 0 bases. The CDR3 DNA follows: TGTGCCAGCAGCACTAGCGCCAGCTCCTACAATGAGCAGTTCTTC. Its translation is CASSTSASSYNEQFF.

This chain uses TRBV7-6 with TRBJ2-1; 13 bases line up with TRBD2. Trimming at V came to 5 bases and at J to 12 bases, leaving 7 bases not matched to a gene. This CDR3 is 14 amino acids long. Germline V gene sequence: CDR1 SGHVS, CDR2 FNYEAQ. The CDR3 DNA reads TGTGCCAGCAGCCCTTGGACTAGCGGGGGAGGGCAGTTCTTC. Amino acid sequence: CASSPWTSGGGQFF.

This chain uses TRBV9 with TRBJ1-4; D gene uncertain. Germline V gives CDR1 SGDLS, CDR2 YYNGEE. Trimming left V 1 base short and J 8 bases short, with 30 bases between. This CDR3 is built from 20 residues. In DNA, the CDR3 is TGTGCCAGCAGCGTACTGCCCACCACACAAGAGCTAACTGAGAGGGAAAAACTGTTTTTT. It translates to CASSVLPTTQELTEREKLFF. Drawing the rest from reference TRBV9 and TRBJ1-4, the complete variable domain is DSGVTQTPKHLITATGQRVTLRCSPRSGDLSVYWYQQSLDQGLQFLIQYYNGEERAKGNILERFSAQQFPDLHSELNLSSLELGDSALYFCASSVLPTTQELTEREKLFFGSGTQLSVL.

This rearrangement joins TRBV2 to TRBJ2-3; the match to TRBD2 covers 10 bases. V dropped 4 bases and J dropped 3; count of bases not matched to a gene: 4. The length of the CDR3 is 15 residues. Germline V CDR1 and CDR2: SNHLY, FYNNEI. CDR3 sequence: CASSVASGGTDTQYF. The CDR3 nucleotides read TGTGCCAGCAGTGTTGCTAGCGGGGGTACAGATACGCAGTATTTT.

This chain joins TRBV19 and TRBJ1-4; D is unresolved. V was clipped by 2 bases and J by 2 bases, with 6 bases between them. This CDR3 region has 14 residues. From germline, CDR1 is LNHDA and CDR2 SQIVND (reference sequence). The CDR3 loop is CASSISETNEKLFF. The CDR3 DNA is TGTGCCAGTAGTATATCGGAGACTAATGAAAAACTGTTTTTT.

The chain is built from TRBV4-1 and TRBJ2-1, with 7 bases matching TRBD2. The CDR3 spans 15 residues. V lost 0 bases and J lost 6; bases outside the gene matches: 5. Germline-derived CDR1 and CDR2 are MGHRA and YSYEKL. The CDR3 bases are TGCGCCAGCAGCCAAGAGTGGGAGGGCCTCAATGAGCAGTTCTTC. It yields the protein CASSQEWEGLNEQFF.

For this clone: Other DNA sequences in the same sample also yield this CDR3. CDR3 sequence: CASSRQGSYEQYF. The DNA of the CDR3 is TGTGCCAGCAGCCGACAGGGGAGCTACGAGCAGTACTTC. The V call is TRBV6-5, the J call TRBJ2-7; 8 nucleotides agree with TRBD1. V was pared by 6 bases and J by 3 bases, with 4 bases of the junction left unmatched. The V gene's germline CDR1 is MNHEY and CDR2 SVGAGI. The CDR3 consists of 13 residues.

CDR3 sequence reads: CASSPDRLNTEAFF. The CDR3 DNA reads TGCGCCAGCAGCCCCGACAGGCTGAACACTGAAGCTTTCTTT. V is TRBV5-1 and J is TRBJ1-1; a weak D match, TRBD1 (6 bases). The CDR3 loop spans 14 amino acids. V was clipped by 4 bases and J by 0 bases, with 10 bases between them. Germline loops: CDR1 SGHRS, CDR2 YFSETQ.

The chain combines TRBV27 with TRBJ2-7; D possibly corresponds to TRBD1 (6 bases). Trimming pared 6 bases from V and 0 bases from J, leaving 15 bases between. In germline, CDR1 is MNHEY, CDR2 SMNVEV (reference sequence). The CDR3 is 15 amino acids. As DNA, the CDR3 is TGTGCCAGCAGCCGACCGGGACAAAGCTCCTACGAGCAGTACTTC. Translation gives CASSRPGQSSYEQYF.

The chain couples TRBV7-3 to TRBJ2-3; the match to TRBD1 covers 10 bases. The CDR3 is 15 residues long. Germline V gene lookup returns CDR1 SGHTA and CDR2 FQGTGA. V gave up 3 bases and J gave up 1 base; unmatched junction bases: 1. Here the CDR3 reads CASSFGQGGTDTQYF. In nucleotides, the CDR3 is TGTGCCAGCAGCTTCGGACAGGGGGGCACAGATACGCAGTATTTT.

The genes are TRBV9 and TRBJ2-7; D might be TRBD2 (7 bases). The CDR3 covers 14 residues. CDR1 is SGDLS and CDR2 is YYNGEE in the germline V gene. The V end was cut by 4 bases, the J end by 6 bases, with 17 bases between. The CDR3 protein is CASSFGQRGGEQYF. The CDR3 bases are TGTGCCAGCAGCTTCGGACAGCGCGGGGGCGAGCAGTACTTC.

This clone was counted once. This chain uses TRBV5-1 with TRBJ1-1; a weak D match, TRBD1 (5 bases). The CDR3 contains 13 residues. Germline V lookup: CDR1 SGHRS, CDR2 YFSETQ. V was shortened by 2 bases and J by 8 bases, with 13 bases between the two germline ends. CDR3 in DNA: TGCGCCAGCAGCTTAAGGGGAAATTCGGAAGCTTTCTTT. Its translation: CASSLRGNSEAFF.

J is TRBJ2-3 and V is TRBV11-3, with 14 nucleotides matching TRBD2. The V gene end was trimmed by 4 bases and the J gene end by 5 bases; junction bases not matched to a gene: 5. Per germline, CDR1 SGHNT and CDR2 YENEEA. The CDR3 sequence is 16 residues long. CDR3 in DNA: TGTGCCAGCAGCTCCCGGACTAGCGGGAGGAGAGATACGCAGTATTTT. It is translated as CASSSRTSGRRDTQYF.

V is TRBV25-1 and J is TRBJ1-2; 7 bases are a match to TRBD1. Germline V gene lookup returns CDR1 MGHDK and CDR2 SYGVNS. V trimming: 1 base; J trimming: 2 bases; junction bases outside the gene matches: 4. CDR3 size: 15 residues. CDR3 sequence reads: CASSESGRGNYGYTF. The DNA of the CDR3 is TGTGCCAGCAGTGAATCTGGCAGGGGGAACTATGGCTACACCTTC.

DNA for the CDR3: TGTGCCAGCAGACCGGACAGGGAGGGTTACGAGCAGTACTTC. Its translation is CASRPDREGYEQYF. The chain employs TRBV7-2 and TRBJ2-7; a weak D match, TRBD1 (8 bases). CDR3 length: 14 amino acids. Germline CDR1 SGHTA, CDR2 FQGNSA. The germline V and J ends were trimmed by 6 bases and 4 bases, with 16 bases remaining between them.

The chain uses TRBV5-1 and TRBJ2-3; D is uncertain. Trimming removed 4 bases at V and 4 bases at J, with 7 bases between. Germline V gene sequence: CDR1 SGHRS, CDR2 YFSETQ. This CDR3 comprises 12 residues. CDR3 residues: CASSAPADTQYF. As DNA, the CDR3 is TGCGCCAGCAGCGCCCCGGCAGATACGCAGTATTTT.

This chain uses TRBV7-8 with TRBJ1-1; tentative D call: TRBD1 (6 bases). V was trimmed by 4 bases and J by 7 bases, leaving 16 bases between them. The CDR3 contains 14 residues. Per the germline V gene, CDR1 is SGHVS and CDR2 is FQNEAQ. The CDR3 loop is CASSSPRQGREAFF. The CDR3 DNA is TGTGCCAGCAGCTCACCCCGCCAGGGGCGTGAAGCTTTCTTT.